The 25 T cell receptor beta chains reported below all come from one sample, sequenced in a study of CD8+CD57+ T cells in acquired aplastic anemia. By flow cytometry, patients selected for sequencing had shown an expansion of CD8+CD57+ cells. Researchers used genomic DNA as the template to profile TCR beta VDJ and CDR3. Via MiXCR, TCRdb re-called the reads, giving one row per CDR3 protein. The data show roughly 200,000 distinct CDR3 sequences, approximately 65% seen once. Source material: sorted CD4+, CD8+, or CD8+CD57+ T cells (not recorded which) from PBMCs. The origin of the receptors is a human donor with aplastic anemia.

This chain joins TRBV20-1 and TRBJ2-7, with 10 bases lining up with TRBD1. J lost 0 bases, V lost 5 bases, and 4 bases had no gene match. The germline V gene has CDR1 DFQATT and CDR2 SNEGSKA (reference sequence). The CDR3 has 14 amino acids. The chain's CDR3 is CSAADRGRSYEQYF. Written as DNA, the CDR3 is TGCAGTGCTGCCGACAGGGGGCGCTCCTACGAGCAGTACTTC.

This rearrangement joins TRBV5-1 to TRBJ1-1; TRBD1 aligns across 7 bases. The CDR3 contains 13 residues. Unmatched junction bases numbered 3, after V lost 0 bases and J lost 7 bases. The germline V gene has CDR1 SGHRS and CDR2 YFSETQ. The chain's CDR3 is CASSLGTGDEAFF. In nucleotides, the CDR3 is TGCGCCAGCAGCTTGGGTACAGGGGATGAAGCTTTCTTT.

This sequence joins TRBV2 and TRBJ1-5; perhaps TRBD1 as D (5 bases). This CDR3 spans 12 amino acids. The ends were cut back, 5 bases at V and 14 bases at J, with 16 bases in the middle. Looked up from germline, CDR1 is SNHLY and CDR2 is FYNNEI. CDR3 sequence (DNA): TGTGCCAGCAGTCTTAGCGGGGGAGACGAGCATTTT. This encodes CASSLSGGDEHF.

The chain employs TRBV12-5 and TRBJ2-3, with a tentative D call TRBD2 (5 bases). This CDR3 is 13 amino acids long. Trimming removed 5 bases from V and 4 bases from J, with 10 bases in between. Per the germline V gene, CDR1 is LGHNT and CDR2 is FRNRAP. In nucleotides, the CDR3 is TGTGCTAGTGGTACGATCGGGGCAGATACGCAGTATTTT. Amino acids: CASGTIGADTQYF.

The chain employs TRBV7-3 and TRBJ1-6, with a possible D match to TRBD1 (6 bases). Per germline, CDR1 SGHTA and CDR2 FQGTGA. Trimming took 2 bases from V and 7 from J, leaving 12 bases between them. The CDR3 covers 15 residues. As DNA, the CDR3 is TGTGCCAGCAGCTTACAGAGCAGGGGAAATTCACCCCTCCACTTT. Its translation is CASSLQSRGNSPLHF.

This rearrangement joins TRBV10-2 to TRBJ2-5; D unclear. CDR1 WSHSY and CDR2 SAAADI come from the germline V gene. This CDR3 has 11 residues. The V end was cut by 2 bases, the J end by 5 bases, with 3 bases between. The CDR3 nucleotides read TGCGCCAGCAGTGAGCTGGAGACCCAGTACTTC. Protein sequence: CASSELETQYF.

The CDR3 sequence is CATSRLTGGQSYEQYF. As DNA, the CDR3 is TGTGCCACCAGCAGGCTGACGGGAGGCCAGTCCTACGAGCAGTACTTC. This chain connects TRBV15 to TRBJ2-7, with TRBD2 matching 7 bases. Germline V gives CDR1 LNHNV, CDR2 YYDKDF (reference sequence). The CDR3 loop spans 16 amino acids. V shed 3 bases and J 1 base; nucleotides not matched to a gene: 9. Combining the CDR3 with reference TRBV15 and TRBJ2-7 gives the whole variable domain DAMVIQNPRYQVTQFGKPVTLSCSQTLNHNVMYWYQQKSSQAPKLLFHYYDKDFNNEADTPDNFQSRRPNTSFCFLDIRSPGLGDTAMYLCATSRLTGGQSYEQYFGPGTRLTVT.

In regard to this clonotype: The junction differs from germline at one of its ends, possibly a read error. The J gene is TRBJ1-1, the V gene TRBV2, with no clear D. The CDR3 has 15 residues. The germline V gene has CDR1 SNHLY and CDR2 FYNNEI. This CDR3 reads CASSEAVSGFTEALF. CDR3 DNA sequence: TGTGCCAGCAGTGAAGCGGTCTCAGGATTTACTGAAGCTCTCTTT.

This CDR3 reads CSASSQRANTGELFF. In DNA, the CDR3 is TGCAGTGCTAGTTCTCAGAGGGCTAACACCGGGGAGCTGTTTTTT. This rearrangement joins TRBV20-1 to TRBJ2-2; D perhaps matches TRBD2 (5 bases). Germline V CDR1 and CDR2: DFQATT, SNEGSKA (reference sequence). The CDR3 spans 15 residues. Trimming left V 3 bases short and J 2 bases short, with 13 bases between.

The chain links TRBV24-1 to TRBJ2-1, with D perhaps matching TRBD1 or TRBD2 (5 bases each). V was trimmed by 9 bases and J by 6 bases, leaving 8 bases between them. The length of the CDR3 is 11 residues. CDR1 is KGHDR, CDR2 SFDVKD, per germline. CDR3 region: CATRGLNEQFF. CDR3 nucleotide sequence: TGTGCCACCCGGGGCCTCAATGAGCAGTTCTTC.

The chain couples TRBV20-1 to TRBJ2-7, with TRBD2 as a possible D gene (7 bases). The CDR3 covers 16 residues. Trimming took 0 bases from V and 2 from J, leaving 17 bases between them. Germline assignment: CDR1 DFQATT and CDR2 SNEGSKA (reference sequence). DNA for the CDR3: TGCAGTGCTAGAGATGCGTTAAACGGGGGGCCCTACGAGCAGTACTTC. Translated: CSARDALNGGPYEQYF.

The CDR3 here is CATSGTGVRTEAFF. For the CDR3, the DNA is TGTGCCACCAGCGGTACAGGGGTTCGGACTGAAGCTTTCTTT. The genes are TRBV15 and TRBJ1-1, with 7 bases that match TRBD1. The V gene's germline CDR1 is LNHNV and CDR2 YYDKDF (reference sequence). J was trimmed by 5 bases and V by 5 bases; bases with no gene match: 8. The CDR3 sequence is 14 residues long.

J is TRBJ2-2 and V is TRBV10-3; the match to TRBD1 covers 8 bases. The germline CDR1 and CDR2 sequences are ENHRY and SYGVKD. V was pared by 6 bases and J by 0 bases, with 0 bases of the junction left unmatched. The CDR3 totals 14 residues. The CDR3 region has the DNA TGTGCCATCAGGGGACAGGCGAACACCGGGGAGCTGTTTTTT. Amino acids: CAIRGQANTGELFF.

The rearrangement links TRBV2 to TRBJ1-2, with 7 bases that match TRBD1. The CDR3 is 14 residues long. The germline V gene encodes CDR1 SNHLY and CDR2 FYNNEI. The V segment lost 6 bases and the J segment 2 bases; nucleotides outside the gene matches: 6. CDR3 coding DNA: TGTGCCAGCAGGCCCCGACAGGGAAACTATGGCTACACCTTC. As protein: CASRPRQGNYGYTF.

This sequence joins TRBV9 and TRBJ1-2, with a weak D call TRBD1 (6 bases). The CDR3 runs to 14 residues. Trimming took off 0 bases at V and 2 bases at J, with 8 bases between the two ends. Germline CDR1 and CDR2: SGDLS and YYNGEE. CDR3 sequence reads: CASSVGQGNYGYTF. CDR3 nucleotide sequence: TGTGCCAGCAGCGTAGGGCAGGGGAACTATGGCTACACCTTC.

The J gene is TRBJ2-3, the V gene TRBV24-1; 8 bases map to TRBD2. This CDR3 has 16 amino acids. Trimming took 4 bases from V and 1 from J; bases not matched to a gene: 6. CDR1 and CDR2 (germline): KGHDR, SFDVKD. CDR3 residues: CATSDKSGGRTDTQYF. The CDR3 nucleotides are TGTGCCACCAGTGACAAAAGCGGGGGCCGCACAGATACGCAGTATTTT.

The gene calls are TRBV5-6 and TRBJ2-3; 11 nucleotides line up with TRBD2. The CDR3 has 17 amino acids. Germline V gives CDR1 SGHDT, CDR2 YYEEEE. V dropped 2 bases and J dropped 2; count of bases not matched to a gene: 7. CDR3 sequence (DNA): TGTGCCAGCAGCTTAAGGCCTAGCGGGGGGAACACAGATACGCAGTATTTT. Protein: CASSLRPSGGNTDTQYF.

This CDR3 is CASSRSWDRAYNEQFF. CDR3 nucleotides: TGCGCCAGCAGCCGGAGCTGGGACAGGGCCTACAATGAGCAGTTCTTC. The chain carries TRBV4-3 and TRBJ2-1; 9 bases match TRBD1. The CDR3 totals 16 residues. CDR1 and CDR2 (germline): LGHNA, YSLEER. V was pared by 4 bases and J by 2 bases, with 6 bases of the junction left unmatched.

This clonotype was detected ten times or more. The chain carries TRBV6-5 and TRBJ2-1, with TRBD2 identical over 7 bases. J gave up 10 bases and V 0 bases, and 0 bases lay outside the gene matches. Germline V gene lookup returns CDR1 MNHEY and CDR2 SVGAGI. This CDR3 is built from 12 residues. CDR3 amino acids: CASSYSREEQFF. The CDR3 DNA follows: TGTGCCAGCAGTTACTCGCGGGAGGAGCAGTTCTTC.

This chain joins TRBV20-1 and TRBJ2-7; 7 bases match TRBD1. Trimming removed 5 bases from V and 0 bases from J; junction bases left unmatched: 13. In germline, CDR1 is DFQATT, CDR2 SNEGSKA (reference sequence). The CDR3 has 16 residues. The CDR3 spells CSAVDRLRGLSYEQYF. The CDR3 nucleotides read TGCAGTGCTGTGGACAGGTTGAGGGGCCTCTCCTACGAGCAGTACTTC.

This chain links TRBV2 with TRBJ2-7; D possibly matches TRBD1 or TRBD2 (7 bases each). The germline V gene encodes CDR1 SNHLY and CDR2 FYNNEI. CDR3 length: 14 amino acids. The germline V and J ends were trimmed by 8 bases and 4 bases, with 18 bases remaining between them. CDR3 DNA sequence: TGTGCCAGCTGGGGGGGGGACAGCGCTTACGAGCAGTACTTC. Its translation is CASWGGDSAYEQYF.

The chain carries TRBV10-3 and TRBJ1-1; D might be TRBD1 (5 bases). V lost 3 bases, J lost 4 bases, and 12 bases lay in between. The CDR3 contains 14 residues. Germline assignment: CDR1 ENHRY and CDR2 SYGVKD. The CDR3 protein is CAISESGAGTEAFF. The CDR3 DNA is TGTGCCATCAGTGAATCCGGGGCAGGCACTGAAGCTTTCTTT.

With respect to this clonotype: Relative to the germline gene, one junction end is altered; a read error may explain this. This chain links TRBV7-9 with TRBJ2-1, with 9 bases lining up with TRBD2. CDR1 SEHNR and CDR2 FQNEAQ come from the germline V gene (reference sequence). The CDR3 has 16 amino acids. For the CDR3, the DNA is TGCGCCAGCAGCTTGGTGGTAGCGGGGGCGAACAATGAGCAGTTCTTC. Its translation is CASSLVVAGANNEQFF.

The chain joins TRBV10-3 to TRBJ2-3; D unresolved. V was pared by 2 bases and J by 4 bases, with 10 bases between. CDR1 and CDR2 from the germline V gene are ENHRY and SYGVKD. The CDR3 has 14 amino acids. The CDR3 loop reads CAISESSSADTQYF. The DNA of the CDR3 is TGTGCCATCAGTGAGAGTAGTTCGGCAGATACGCAGTATTTT.

Comment on this clonotype: One end of the junction does not line up with germline, which may come from a read error. The chain has TRBV5-1 and TRBJ1-5; no definite D call. Per the germline V gene, CDR1 is SGHRS and CDR2 is YFSETQ. The CDR3 has 13 residues. CDR3 in DNA: TGTGCCAGCAGCCAAGTATGCAATCAGCCCCAGCATTTT. It encodes CASSQVCNQPQHF.